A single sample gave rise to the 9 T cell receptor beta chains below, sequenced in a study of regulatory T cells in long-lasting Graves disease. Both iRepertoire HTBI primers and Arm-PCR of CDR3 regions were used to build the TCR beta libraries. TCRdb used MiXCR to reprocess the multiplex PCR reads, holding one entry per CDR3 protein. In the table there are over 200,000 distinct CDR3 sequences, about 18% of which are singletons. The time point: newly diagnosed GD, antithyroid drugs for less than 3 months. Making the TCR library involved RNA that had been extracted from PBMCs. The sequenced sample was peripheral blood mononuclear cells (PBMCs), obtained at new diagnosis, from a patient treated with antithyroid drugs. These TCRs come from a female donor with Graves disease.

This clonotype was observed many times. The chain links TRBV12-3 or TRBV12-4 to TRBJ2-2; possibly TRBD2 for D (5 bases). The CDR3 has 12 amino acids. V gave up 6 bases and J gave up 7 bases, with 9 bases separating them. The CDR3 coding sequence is TGTGCCAGCAGCACTAGTGGCGGGGAGCTGTTTTTT. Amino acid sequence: CASSTSGGELFF.

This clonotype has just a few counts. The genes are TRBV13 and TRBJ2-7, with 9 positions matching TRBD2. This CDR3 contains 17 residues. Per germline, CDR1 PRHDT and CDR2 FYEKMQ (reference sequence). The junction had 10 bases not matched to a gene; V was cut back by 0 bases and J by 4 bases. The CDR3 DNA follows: TGTGCCAGCAGCTTAGGCCTATGGCGGGAGGGATTATACGAGCAGTACTTC. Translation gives CASSLGLWREGLYEQYF. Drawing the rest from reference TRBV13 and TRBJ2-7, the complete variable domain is AAGVIQSPRHLIKEKRETATLKCYPIPRHDTVYWYQQGPGQDPQFLISFYEKMQSDKGSIPDRFSAQQFSDYHSELNMSSLELGDSALYFCASSLGLWREGLYEQYFGPGTRLTVT.

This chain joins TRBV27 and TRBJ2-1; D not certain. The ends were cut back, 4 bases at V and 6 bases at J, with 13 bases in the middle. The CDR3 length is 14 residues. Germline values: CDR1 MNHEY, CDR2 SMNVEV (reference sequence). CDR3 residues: CASSSHGNLNEQFF. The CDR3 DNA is TGTGCCAGCAGTTCCCACGGCAACCTCAATGAGCAGTTCTTC.

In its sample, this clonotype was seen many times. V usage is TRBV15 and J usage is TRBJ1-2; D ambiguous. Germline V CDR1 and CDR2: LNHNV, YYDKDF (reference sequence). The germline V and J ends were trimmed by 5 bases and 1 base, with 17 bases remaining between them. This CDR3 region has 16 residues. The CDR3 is CATSPLGGRFNYGYTF. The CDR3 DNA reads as TGTGCCACCAGCCCCTTAGGAGGGCGGTTTAACTATGGCTACACCTTC. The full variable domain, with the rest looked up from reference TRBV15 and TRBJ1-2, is DAMVIQNPRYQVTQFGKPVTLSCSQTLNHNVMYWYQQKSSQAPKLLFHYYDKDFNNEADTPDNFQSRRPNTSFCFLDIRSPGLGDTAMYLCATSPLGGRFNYGYTFGSGTRLTVV.

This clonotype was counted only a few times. Here the CDR3 DNA reads TGTGCCAGTAGTGGTGGGACTAGCGGGACCGGGTACAATGAGCAGTTCTTC. Amino acid sequence: CASSGGTSGTGYNEQFF. The V call is TRBV19, the J call TRBJ2-1, with 13 nucleotides matching TRBD2. V lost 5 bases and J lost 4; bases outside the gene matches: 8. Germline V gene data show CDR1 as LNHDA and CDR2 as SQIVND (reference sequence). The CDR3 consists of 17 residues.

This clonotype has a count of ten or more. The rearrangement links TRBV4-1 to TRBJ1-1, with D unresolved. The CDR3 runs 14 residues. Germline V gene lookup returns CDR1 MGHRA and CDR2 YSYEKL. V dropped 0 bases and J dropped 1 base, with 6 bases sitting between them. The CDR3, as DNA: TGCGCCAGCAGCCAAGAACGGCCGAACACTGAAGCTTTCTTT. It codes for CASSQERPNTEAFF.

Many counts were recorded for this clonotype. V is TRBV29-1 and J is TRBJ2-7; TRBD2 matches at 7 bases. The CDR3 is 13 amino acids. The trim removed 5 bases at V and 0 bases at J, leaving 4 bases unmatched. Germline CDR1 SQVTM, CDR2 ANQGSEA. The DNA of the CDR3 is TGCAGCGTTCGCCGGGACTACTCCTACGAGCAGTACTTC. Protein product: CSVRRDYSYEQYF.

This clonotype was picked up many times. The CDR3, as DNA: TGTGCCTGGAGTGTCCCAGGGCCTTACGAGCAGTACTTC. Its translation is CAWSVPGPYEQYF. V is TRBV30 and J is TRBJ2-7; D is possibly TRBD1 (5 bases). This CDR3 has 13 residues. CDR1 and CDR2 (germline): GTSNPN, SVGIG (reference sequence). V was trimmed by 0 bases and J by 4 bases, leaving 10 bases between them.

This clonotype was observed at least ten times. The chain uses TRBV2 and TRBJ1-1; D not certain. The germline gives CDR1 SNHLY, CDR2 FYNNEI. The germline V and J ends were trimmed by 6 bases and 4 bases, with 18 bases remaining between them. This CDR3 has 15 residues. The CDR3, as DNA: TGTGCCAGCAGCGCCGACACAGTCGTGGTCACTGAAGCTTTCTTT. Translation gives CASSADTVVVTEAFF.